This T cell receptor (beta chain) was found in a study of T cells in tuberculosis. Germline trimming cut 5 bases from V and 4 bases from J; bases unmatched to any gene: 6. This CDR3 region has 14 residues. Germline CDR1 and CDR2: MNHNS and SASEGT. Assay: immunoSEQ multiplex PCR; the TCRdb copy retains only in-frame clones and omits some. The sample lists around 49,000 clones, more than 90% occurring once. As to time point: new active TB diagnosis, blood taken before or within 7 days of starting treatment. The sample in question was PBMCs, obtained at tuberculosis diagnosis. The chain combines TRBV6-1 with TRBJ2-7; 9 nucleotides align to TRBD1. This receptor was taken from an adult with tuberculosis. CDR3 DNA: TGTGCCAGCAGTAGACAGGGGGAAGGGTACGAGCAGTACTTC. Amino acid sequence: CASSRQGEGYEQYF.